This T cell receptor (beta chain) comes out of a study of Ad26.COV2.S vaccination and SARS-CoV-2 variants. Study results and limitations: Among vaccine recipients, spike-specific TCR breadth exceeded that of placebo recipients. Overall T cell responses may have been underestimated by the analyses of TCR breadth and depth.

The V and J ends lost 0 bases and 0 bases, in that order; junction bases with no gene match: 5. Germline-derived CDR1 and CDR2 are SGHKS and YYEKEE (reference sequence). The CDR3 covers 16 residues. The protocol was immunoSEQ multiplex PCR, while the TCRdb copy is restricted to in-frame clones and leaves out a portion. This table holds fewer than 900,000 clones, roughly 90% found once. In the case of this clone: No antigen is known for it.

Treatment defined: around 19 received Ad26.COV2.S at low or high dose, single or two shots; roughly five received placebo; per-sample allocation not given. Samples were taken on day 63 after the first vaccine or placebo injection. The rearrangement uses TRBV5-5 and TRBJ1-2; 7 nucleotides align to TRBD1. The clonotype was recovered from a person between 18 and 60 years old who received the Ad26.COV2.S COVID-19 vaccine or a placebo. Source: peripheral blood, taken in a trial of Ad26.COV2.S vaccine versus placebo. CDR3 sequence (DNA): TGTGCCAGCAGCTTGGTGCCGGACAGGCCTAACTATGGCTACACCTTC. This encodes CASSLVPDRPNYGYTF. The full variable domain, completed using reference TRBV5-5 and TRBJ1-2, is DAGVTQSPTHLIKTRGQQVTLRCSPISGHKSVSWYQQVLGQGPQFIFQYYEKEERGRGNFPDRFSARQFPNYSSELNVNALLLGDSALYLCASSLVPDRPNYGYTFGSGTRLTVV.